The TCR beta chain described here comes from a study of beta chain features in type 1 diabetes. Every bit of the isolated RNA underwent reverse transcription, so sequencing read expressed TCRB transcripts. Clones were sequenced by immunoSEQ multiplex PCR, and TCRdb holds only the in-frame ones, with some missing. The sample holds around 250,000 clones, 13% to 15% seen once. This clone turned up a few times. CDR1 SGHRS and CDR2 YFSETQ come from the germline V gene. With V trimmed by 5 bases and J by 8 bases, 18 bases remained unmatched. This CDR3 region has 17 residues. This clonotype originated in a woman between 40 and 50 years old in good health. The specimen sequenced was naive CD4+ T cells from blood. The rearrangement uses TRBV5-1 and TRBJ2-3; 9 bases map to TRBD2. The CDR3 DNA reads TGCGCCAGCAGTGAGGGGAGTAGCGGGGGCCGGATGGGTACGCAGTATTTT. Its translation: CASSEGSSGGRMGTQYF.